This T cell receptor (beta chain) comes out of a study of blood T cell repertoires in COVID-19. Study-level information: Samples of COVID-19 (acute and convalescent) were obtained from the United States, Italy and Spain. Sources were T cells, B-cell-depleted T cells, or PBMCs; the material itself was cDNA or gDNA.

In the original workflow: How many nucleated cells were present was estimated from reference gene primer amplification. TCRdb keeps only in-frame clones here, not all; method: immunoSEQ multiplex PCR. V, J and clone size are those of that table, while D and trimming were read from the DNA. The sample contains approximately 100,000 clones, around 85% of which appear only once. This clonotype was sampled from a woman aged 80 or over with active or convalescent COVID-19. Sequencing input: peripheral blood.

The CDR3 coding sequence is TGTGCCACTCACGGACAGGGCACACAAGAGACCCAGTACTTC. Protein: CATHGQGTQETQYF. The chain carries TRBV10-3 and TRBJ2-5; 8 bases are a match to TRBD1. The CDR3 covers 14 residues. The V and J ends lost 10 bases and 2 bases, in that order; junction bases with no gene match: 9. Germline CDR1 and CDR2: ENHRY and SYGVKD.